These 5 T cell receptor beta chains originate from one sample sequenced in a study of T cells in Graves' hyperthyroidism and ophthalmopathy. Amplification targeted TCR beta CDR3 regions from RNA transcripts. Using the HTBI primer set, a first-round RT-PCR was run on the TCR CDR3. TCRdb processed the multiplex PCR reads anew with MiXCR; each CDR3 protein has one entry. The sample lists 500,000 or so distinct CDR3 sequences; 17% were seen once. The sequenced sample was blood. The receptor set was obtained from a woman under 30 with Graves' ophthalmopathy.

This clonotype has only a few counts. The chain links TRBV9 to TRBJ2-7; 10 bases align to TRBD2. Trimming cost V 3 bases and J 7 bases; bases outside gene matches: 13. The germline V gene encodes CDR1 SGDLS and CDR2 YYNGEE. The CDR3 is 16 amino acids. In DNA, the CDR3 is TGTGCCAGCAGCGATTTAGCGGGAGGACTGGAGGGGGAGCAGTACTTC. This codes for CASSDLAGGLEGEQYF.

This clonotype was recorded at least ten times. The genes are TRBV3-1 and TRBJ1-1; 7 bases match TRBD1. V was clipped by 4 bases and J by 4 bases; unmatched bases: 9. The CDR3 consists of 15 residues. Germline V CDR1 and CDR2: LGHDT, YNNKEL (reference sequence). The CDR3 DNA reads as TGTGCCAGCAGCCCAGGCAGAGGGGGCTTCACTGAAGCTTTCTTT. Translation gives CASSPGRGGFTEAFF.

This clonotype was detected ten times or more. Written as DNA, the CDR3 is TGTGCCAGCAGTTTTCGGCCGGGGGACAGGGCAAACAATGAGCAGTTCTTC. Amino acid sequence: CASSFRPGDRANNEQFF. This chain uses TRBV27 with TRBJ2-1; TRBD1 agrees at 9 bases. V dropped 3 bases and J dropped 5; count of bases not matched to a gene: 11. CDR1 is MNHEY and CDR2 is SMNVEV in the germline V gene (reference sequence). This CDR3 region has 17 residues.

This clonotype has only a few counts. The rearrangement uses TRBV9 and TRBJ1-1, with a tentative D call TRBD1 (5 bases). The V end was cut by 0 bases, the J end by 4 bases, with 16 bases between. The germline V gene has CDR1 SGDLS and CDR2 YYNGEE. The CDR3 contains 16 residues. DNA of the CDR3: TGTGCCAGCAGCGTAGGCGGGACGGTTAGTGTCACTGAAGCTTTCTTT. It yields the protein CASSVGGTVSVTEAFF.

The chain combines TRBV24-1 with TRBJ2-6; TRBD1 agrees at 7 bases. Germline V gene data show CDR1 as KGHDR and CDR2 as SFDVKD. V shed 5 bases, J shed 0 bases, and the junction held 6 bases outside the gene matches. This CDR3 has 17 amino acids. The CDR3 here is CATSGRDRDSGANVLTF. The CDR3 region has the DNA TGTGCCACCAGTGGCCGGGACAGAGACTCTGGGGCCAACGTCCTGACTTTC.